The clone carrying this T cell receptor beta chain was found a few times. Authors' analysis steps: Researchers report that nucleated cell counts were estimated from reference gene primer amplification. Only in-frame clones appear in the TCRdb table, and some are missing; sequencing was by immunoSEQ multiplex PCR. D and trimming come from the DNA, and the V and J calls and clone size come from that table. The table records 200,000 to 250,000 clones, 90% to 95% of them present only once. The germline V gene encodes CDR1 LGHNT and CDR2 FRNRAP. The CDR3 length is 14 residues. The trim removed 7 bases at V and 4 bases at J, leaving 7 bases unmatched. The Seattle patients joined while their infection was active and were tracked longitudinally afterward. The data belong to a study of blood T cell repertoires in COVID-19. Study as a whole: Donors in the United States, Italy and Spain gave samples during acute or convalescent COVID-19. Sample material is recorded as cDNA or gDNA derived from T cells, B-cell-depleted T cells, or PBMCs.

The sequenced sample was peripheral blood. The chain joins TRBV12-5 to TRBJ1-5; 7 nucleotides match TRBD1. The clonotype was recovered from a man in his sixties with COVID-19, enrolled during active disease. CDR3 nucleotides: TGTGCTAGTGCCAAACAGGGGCCGAATCAGCCCCAGCATTTT. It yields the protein CASAKQGPNQPQHF.